Sequencing of this TCR beta chain was carried out in a study of neoadjuvant nivolumab and ipilimumab in lung cancer. Study at large: Patients got nivolumab 3 mg/kg on days 1, 15 and 29; combination added ipilimumab 1 mg/kg day 1. Study-level findings and limits: Resected tumors had greater TCR richness and clonality than uninvolved lung. Higher pretherapy blood TCR richness went with higher resected-tumor richness.

Comments on this clone: Its antigen is unidentified.

This CDR3 contains 12 residues. The V and J ends lost 2 bases and 8 bases respectively, with 8 bases between them. The V gene's germline CDR1 is SGHNT and CDR2 YENEEA. Sequencing used immunoSEQ multiplex PCR; TCRdb keeps in-frame clones, though not all of them. The sample carries about 26,000 clones, about 81% recorded once. This TCR was recovered from an adult with non-small cell lung cancer. The chain employs TRBV11-3 and TRBJ2-3; tentatively, D is TRBD2 (6 bases). Sequenced material: tumor tissue, taken after neoadjuvant nivolumab, alone or with ipilimumab, at or shortly before surgery. CDR3 sequence: CASSLMGGTQYF. For the CDR3, the DNA is TGTGCCAGCAGCTTAATGGGAGGTACGCAGTATTTT.